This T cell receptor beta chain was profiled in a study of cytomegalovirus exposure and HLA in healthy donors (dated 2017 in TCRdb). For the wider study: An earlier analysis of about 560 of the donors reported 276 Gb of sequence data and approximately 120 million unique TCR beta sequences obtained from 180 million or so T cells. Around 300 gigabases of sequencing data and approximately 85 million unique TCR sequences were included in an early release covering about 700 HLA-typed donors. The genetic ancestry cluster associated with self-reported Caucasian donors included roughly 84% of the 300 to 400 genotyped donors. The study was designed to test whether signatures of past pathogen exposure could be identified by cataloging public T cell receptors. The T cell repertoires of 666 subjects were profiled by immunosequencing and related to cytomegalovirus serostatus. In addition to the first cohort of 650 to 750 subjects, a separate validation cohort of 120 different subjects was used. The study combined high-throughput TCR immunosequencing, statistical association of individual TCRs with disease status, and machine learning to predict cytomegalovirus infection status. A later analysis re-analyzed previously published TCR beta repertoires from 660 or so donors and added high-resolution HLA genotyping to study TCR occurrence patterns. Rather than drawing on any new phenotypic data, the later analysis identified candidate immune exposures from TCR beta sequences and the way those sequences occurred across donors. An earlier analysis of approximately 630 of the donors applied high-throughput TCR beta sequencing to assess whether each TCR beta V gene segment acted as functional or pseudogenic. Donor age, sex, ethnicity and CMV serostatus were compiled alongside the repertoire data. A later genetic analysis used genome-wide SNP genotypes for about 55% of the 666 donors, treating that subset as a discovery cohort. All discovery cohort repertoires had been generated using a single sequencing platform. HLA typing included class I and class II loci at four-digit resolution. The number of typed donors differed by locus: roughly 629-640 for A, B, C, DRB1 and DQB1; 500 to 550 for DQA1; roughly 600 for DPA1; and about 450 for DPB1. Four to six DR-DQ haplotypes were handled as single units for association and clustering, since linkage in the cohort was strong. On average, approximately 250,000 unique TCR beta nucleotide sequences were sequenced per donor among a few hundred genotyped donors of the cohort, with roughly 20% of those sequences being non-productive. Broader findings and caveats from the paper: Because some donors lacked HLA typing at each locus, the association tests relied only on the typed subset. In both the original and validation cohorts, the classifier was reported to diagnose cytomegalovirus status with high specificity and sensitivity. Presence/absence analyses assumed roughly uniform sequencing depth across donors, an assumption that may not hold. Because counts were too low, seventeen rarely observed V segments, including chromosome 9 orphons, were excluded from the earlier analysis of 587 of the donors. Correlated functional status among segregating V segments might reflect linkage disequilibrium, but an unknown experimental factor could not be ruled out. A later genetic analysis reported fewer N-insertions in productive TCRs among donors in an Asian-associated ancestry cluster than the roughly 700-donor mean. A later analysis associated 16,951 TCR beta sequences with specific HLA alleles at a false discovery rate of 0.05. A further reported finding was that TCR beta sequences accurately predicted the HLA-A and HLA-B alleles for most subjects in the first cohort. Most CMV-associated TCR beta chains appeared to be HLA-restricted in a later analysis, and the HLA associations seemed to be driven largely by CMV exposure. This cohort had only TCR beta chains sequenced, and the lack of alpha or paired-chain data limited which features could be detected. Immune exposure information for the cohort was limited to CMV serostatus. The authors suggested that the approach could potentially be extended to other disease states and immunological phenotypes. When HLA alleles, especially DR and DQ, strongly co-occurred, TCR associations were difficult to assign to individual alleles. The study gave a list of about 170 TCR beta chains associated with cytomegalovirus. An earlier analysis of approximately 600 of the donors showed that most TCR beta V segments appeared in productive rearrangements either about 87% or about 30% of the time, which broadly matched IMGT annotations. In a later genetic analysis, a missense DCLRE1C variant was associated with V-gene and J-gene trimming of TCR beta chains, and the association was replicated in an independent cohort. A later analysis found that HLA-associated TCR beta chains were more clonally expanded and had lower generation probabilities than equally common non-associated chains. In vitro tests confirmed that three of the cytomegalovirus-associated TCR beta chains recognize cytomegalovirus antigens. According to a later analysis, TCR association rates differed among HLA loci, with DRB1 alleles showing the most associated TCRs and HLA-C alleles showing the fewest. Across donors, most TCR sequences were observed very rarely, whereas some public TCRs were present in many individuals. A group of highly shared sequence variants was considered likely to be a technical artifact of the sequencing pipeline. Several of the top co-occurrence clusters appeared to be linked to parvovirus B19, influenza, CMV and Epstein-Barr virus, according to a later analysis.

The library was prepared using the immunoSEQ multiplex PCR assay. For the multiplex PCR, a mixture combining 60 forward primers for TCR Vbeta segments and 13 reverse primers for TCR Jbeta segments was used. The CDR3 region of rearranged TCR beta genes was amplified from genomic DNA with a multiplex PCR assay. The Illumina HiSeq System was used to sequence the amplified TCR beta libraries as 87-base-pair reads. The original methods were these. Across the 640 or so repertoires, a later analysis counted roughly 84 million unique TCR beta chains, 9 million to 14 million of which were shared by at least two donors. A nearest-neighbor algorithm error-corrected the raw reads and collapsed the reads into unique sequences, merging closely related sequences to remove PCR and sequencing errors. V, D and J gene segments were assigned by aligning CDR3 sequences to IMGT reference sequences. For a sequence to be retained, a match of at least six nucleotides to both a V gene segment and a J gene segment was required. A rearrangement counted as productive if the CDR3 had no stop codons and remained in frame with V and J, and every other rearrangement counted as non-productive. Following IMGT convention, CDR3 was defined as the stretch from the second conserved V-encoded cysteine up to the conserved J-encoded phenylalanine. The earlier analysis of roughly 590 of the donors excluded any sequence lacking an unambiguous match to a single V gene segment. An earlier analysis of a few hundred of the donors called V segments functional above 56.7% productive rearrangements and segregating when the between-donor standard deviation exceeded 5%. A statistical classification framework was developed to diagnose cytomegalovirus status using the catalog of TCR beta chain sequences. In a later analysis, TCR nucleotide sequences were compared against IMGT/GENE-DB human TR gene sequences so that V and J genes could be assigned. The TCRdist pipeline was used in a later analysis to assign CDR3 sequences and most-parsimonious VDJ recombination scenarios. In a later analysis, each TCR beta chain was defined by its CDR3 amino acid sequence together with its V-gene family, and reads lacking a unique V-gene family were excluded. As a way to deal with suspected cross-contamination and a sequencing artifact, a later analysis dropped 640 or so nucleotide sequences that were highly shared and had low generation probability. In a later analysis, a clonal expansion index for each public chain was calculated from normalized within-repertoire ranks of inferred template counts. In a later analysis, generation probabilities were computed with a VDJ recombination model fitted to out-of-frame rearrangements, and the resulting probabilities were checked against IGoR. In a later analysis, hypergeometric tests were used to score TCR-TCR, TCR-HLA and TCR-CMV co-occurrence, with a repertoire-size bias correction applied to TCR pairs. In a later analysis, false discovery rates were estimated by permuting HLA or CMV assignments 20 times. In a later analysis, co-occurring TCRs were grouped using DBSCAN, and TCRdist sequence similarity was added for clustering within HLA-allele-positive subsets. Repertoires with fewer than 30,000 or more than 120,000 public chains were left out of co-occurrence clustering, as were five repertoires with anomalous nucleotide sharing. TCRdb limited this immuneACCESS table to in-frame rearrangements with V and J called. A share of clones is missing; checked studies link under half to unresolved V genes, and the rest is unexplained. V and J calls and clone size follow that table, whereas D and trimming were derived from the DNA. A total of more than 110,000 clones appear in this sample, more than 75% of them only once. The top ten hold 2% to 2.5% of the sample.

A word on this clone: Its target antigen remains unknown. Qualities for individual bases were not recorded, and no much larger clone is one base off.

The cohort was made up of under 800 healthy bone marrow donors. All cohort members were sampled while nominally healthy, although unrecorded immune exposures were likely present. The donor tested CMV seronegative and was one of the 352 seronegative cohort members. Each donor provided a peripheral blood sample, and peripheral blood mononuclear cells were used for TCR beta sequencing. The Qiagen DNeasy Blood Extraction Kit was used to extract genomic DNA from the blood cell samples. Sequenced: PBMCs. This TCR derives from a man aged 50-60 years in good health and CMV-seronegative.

This receptor has the CDR3 CASSFSGGPTVEQFF. The bases are TGTGCCAGCAGCTTTAGCGGGGGGCCCACCGTTGAGCAGTTCTTC. The sequence is built from TRBV7-2 and TRBJ2-1, with TRBD2 identical over 10 junction bases. The CDR3 sequence holds 15 residues, the cysteine and phenylalanine included. Only the CDR3 DNA is retained, 45 bases long and in frame from the first base. The junction shows trimming of 3 bases on V and 9 bases on J, and the gene matches do not reach 8 bases of it. From the germline V gene, CDR1 is SGHTA and CDR2 is FQGNSA.